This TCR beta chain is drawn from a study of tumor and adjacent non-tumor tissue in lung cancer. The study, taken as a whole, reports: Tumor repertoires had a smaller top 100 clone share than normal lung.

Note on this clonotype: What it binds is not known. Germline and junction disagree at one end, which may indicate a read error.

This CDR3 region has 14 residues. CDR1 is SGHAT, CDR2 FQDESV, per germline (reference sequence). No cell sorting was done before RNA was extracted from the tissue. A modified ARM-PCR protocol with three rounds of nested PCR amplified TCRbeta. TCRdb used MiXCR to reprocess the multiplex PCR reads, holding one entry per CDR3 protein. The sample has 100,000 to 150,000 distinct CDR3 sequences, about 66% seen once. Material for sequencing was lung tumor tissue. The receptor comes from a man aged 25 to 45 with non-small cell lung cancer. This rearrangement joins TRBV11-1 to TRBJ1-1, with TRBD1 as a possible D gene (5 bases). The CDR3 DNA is TGTGCCAGCAGCTTGACAGCTGTGAACACTGAGGCTATCTTT. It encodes CASSLTAVNTEAIF. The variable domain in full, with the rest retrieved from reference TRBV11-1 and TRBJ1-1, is EAEVAQSPRYKITEKSQAVAFWCDPISGHATLYWYRQILGQGPELLVQFQDESVVDDSQLPKDRFSAERLKGVDSTLKIQPAELGDSAMYLCASSLTAVNTEAIFGQGTRLTVV.